Below are 17 T cell receptor beta chains sequenced from a single sample in a study of vaccination effects on CD4 cells after COVID-19. Clones were read by immunoSEQ multiplex PCR, and TCRdb kept only the in-frame ones, dropping some. The top ten clones hold approximately 1.3% of a sample with some 68,000 clones, roughly four fifths of them seen once. What these receptors recognize is not known. Antigen-specific CD4+ T cells were first expanded with viral peptide pools by the ViraFEST assay and only then sequenced. Upon completion of 10 to 11 days in culture, CD4+ T cells were isolated. Two-dose BNT162b2 or mRNA-1273 vaccination was given to participants. The sequencing used CD4+ T cells from PBMCs cultured with HCoV-229E spike peptides, collected after COVID-19 vaccination. The receptors were gathered from a human donor who received a COVID-19 vaccine.

This chain connects TRBV6-2 or TRBV6-3 to TRBJ1-3; no reliable D call. The V gene's germline CDR1 is MNHEY and CDR2 SVGEGT. V was trimmed by 5 bases and J by 0 bases, leaving 5 bases between them. This CDR3 has 13 residues. This chain's CDR3 is CASSHDSGNTIYF. The DNA for the CDR3 is TGTGCCAGCAGTCACGACTCTGGAAACACCATATATTTT.

The gene calls are TRBV5-1 and TRBJ1-2, with D maybe TRBD1 (5 bases). Trimming removed 3 bases from V and 8 bases from J, with 14 bases in between. The germline V gene has CDR1 SGHRS and CDR2 YFSETQ. This CDR3 is 13 amino acids long. The CDR3 region is CASSSTGLDGYTF. DNA of the CDR3: TGCGCCAGCAGCTCGACGGGACTTGACGGCTACACCTTC.

This clone was detected a few times. The chain employs TRBV5-6 and TRBJ2-2; D is undetermined. The CDR3 is 17 amino acids. V was cut by 3 bases and J by 0 bases, with 15 bases left in between. Germline V gives CDR1 SGHDT, CDR2 YYEEEE. This CDR3 reads CASSSPWGSANTGELFF. In nucleotides, the CDR3 is TGTGCCAGCAGCTCCCCCTGGGGAAGCGCGAACACCGGGGAGCTGTTTTTT.

This clone was counted only a few times. The V and J genes are TRBV11-1 and TRBJ1-3; D is undetermined. V was shortened by 7 bases and J by 0 bases, with 10 bases between the two germline ends. CDR1 is SGHAT, CDR2 FQDESV, per germline (reference sequence). This CDR3 comprises 14 residues. Here the CDR3 reads CASTAGASGNTIYF. In DNA form, the CDR3 reads TGTGCCAGCACCGCGGGAGCCTCTGGAAACACCATATATTTT.

The V and J genes are TRBV5-8 and TRBJ1-2; D is perhaps TRBD1 (5 bases). CDR3 length: 14 amino acids. Germline loops: CDR1 SGHTS, CDR2 YDEGEE. Between the trimmed V and J ends, which lost 4 bases and 2 bases, there was a span of 12 bases. The CDR3 DNA reads TGTGCCAGCAGCCGGGGTGGGACGAACTATGGCTACACCTTC. This gives the protein CASSRGGTNYGYTF.

The chain combines TRBV28 with TRBJ2-7, with 7 bases lining up with TRBD1. Germline trimming cut 10 bases from V and 2 bases from J; bases unmatched to any gene: 11. The CDR3 is 14 residues long. In germline, CDR1 is MDHEN, CDR2 SYDVKM. CDR3 loop: CATSNRGSTYEQYV. DNA for the CDR3: TGTGCCACTTCAAACAGGGGTTCGACCTACGAGCAGTACGTC.

This rearrangement joins TRBV4-3 to TRBJ2-3; D is possibly TRBD1 (5 bases). The CDR3 length is 13 residues. The germline V and J ends were trimmed by 0 bases and 4 bases, with 5 bases remaining between them. The germline V gene encodes CDR1 LGHNA and CDR2 YSLEER. CDR3 sequence reads: CASSQEGADTQYF. DNA of the CDR3: TGCGCCAGCAGCCAAGAAGGGGCAGATACGCAGTATTTT.

This clone has more than one count but fewer than ten. The rearrangement uses TRBV7-3 and TRBJ2-5; D assignment may be TRBD1 or TRBD2 (6 bases each). The V end lost 5 bases, the J end lost 4 bases, and 11 bases lay between the germline ends. There are 13 residues in the CDR3. CDR1 and CDR2 from the germline V gene are SGHTA and FQGTGA. The CDR3 loop reads CASSKQGGETQYF. CDR3 in DNA: TGTGCCAGCAGCAAACAGGGAGGAGAGACCCAGTACTTC.

The rearrangement joins TRBV2 to TRBJ1-5; D unclear. Germline V CDR1 and CDR2: SNHLY, FYNNEI. The CDR3 covers 14 residues. Trimming left V 2 bases short and J 0 bases short, with 5 bases between. The CDR3 DNA reads TGTGCCAGCAGTGAAAACTTTAGCAATCAGCCCCAGCATTTT. It translates to CASSENFSNQPQHF.

V usage is TRBV7-3 and J usage is TRBJ2-7, with 7 bases that match TRBD1. Trimming removed 3 bases from V and 7 bases from J; junction bases left unmatched: 15. CDR1 and CDR2 from the germline V gene are SGHTA and FQGTGA. CDR3 size: 16 residues. CDR3 DNA: TGTGCCAGCAGCTTGATGACAGGGACCTGGGCGAAAGAGCAGTACGTC. Translated, it gives CASSLMTGTWAKEQYV.

The chain recombines TRBV20-1 with TRBJ1-1, with D possibly TRBD1 on 5 matching bases. Germline loops: CDR1 DFQATT, CDR2 SNEGSKA (reference sequence). Trimming removed 7 bases at V and 3 bases at J, with 9 bases between. The CDR3 totals 11 residues. CDR3: CSVRGDTEAFF. In DNA form, the CDR3 reads TGCAGTGTCCGAGGGGACACTGAAGCTTTCTTT.

This clone was seen only once. The chain is built from TRBV18 and TRBJ2-7; 7 bases fit TRBD1. There are 13 residues in the CDR3. V lost 3 bases, J lost 6 bases, and 5 bases stayed unmatched. Per the germline V gene, CDR1 is KGHSH and CDR2 is LQKENI. The CDR3 region has the DNA TGTGCCAGCTCACCTCAGGGGGTGGTCGAGCAGTACGTC. Amino acids: CASSPQGVVEQYV.

This clone occurred a few times. The chain uses TRBV5-1 and TRBJ1-1; D gene unclear. Germline CDR1 and CDR2: SGHRS and YFSETQ. V lost 1 base, J lost 4 bases, and 11 bases lay in between. This CDR3 has 14 residues. The CDR3 DNA follows: TGCGCCAGCAGCTTGACCGTGGGTAGCACTGAAGCTTTCTTT. Translating gives CASSLTVGSTEAFF.

This rearrangement joins TRBV7-2 to TRBJ1-5; D call uncertain. V was pared by 1 base and J by 6 bases, with 13 bases between. CDR3 length equals 15 residues. Germline V gene lookup returns CDR1 SGHTA and CDR2 FQGNSA. CDR3 in DNA: TGTGCCAGCAGCTTAGGTGGTAGTGTCAGTCAGCCCCAGCATTTT. The encoded protein is CASSLGGSVSQPQHF.

The rearrangement uses TRBV12-5 and TRBJ2-5, with D perhaps TRBD1 (5 bases). Trimming took off 0 bases at V and 0 bases at J, with 5 bases between the two ends. CDR3 length equals 14 residues. Germline V gene lookup returns CDR1 LGHNT and CDR2 FRNRAP. DNA for the CDR3: TGTGCTAGTGGTTTGGTAGGGGACCAAGAGACCCAGTACTTC. This gives the protein CASGLVGDQETQYF.

The chain combines TRBV2 with TRBJ2-2, with unresolved D. From germline, CDR1 is SNHLY and CDR2 FYNNEI. The CDR3 runs 12 residues. V dropped 1 base and J dropped 9 bases, with 6 bases sitting between them. CDR3 in DNA: TGTGCCAGCAGTGAAGGAGTATGGGAGCTGTTTTTT. This gives the protein CASSEGVWELFF.

The V and J genes are TRBV5-1 and TRBJ2-4; no firm D call. CDR3 length: 17 residues. Trimming took off 0 bases at V and 1 base at J, with 14 bases between the two ends. Germline values: CDR1 SGHRS, CDR2 YFSETQ. DNA for the CDR3: TGCGCCAGCAGCTTGGTTAGTACTGGACCCGCCAAAAACATTCAGTACTTC. This codes for CASSLVSTGPAKNIQYF.